Listed here are 31 T cell receptor beta chains from one sample, sequenced in a study of cytomegalovirus exposure and HLA in healthy donors. This PCR relied on a set of 60 Vbeta primers and 13 Jbeta primers. The assay was immunoSEQ multiplex PCR, and TCRdb's table has in-frame clones only and misses some. The sample includes roughly 180,000 clones, approximately 81% of them seen just once. Sequencing used PBMCs. The receptors shown here come from a woman younger than 30 in good health and CMV-seropositive.

The chain is built from TRBV2 and TRBJ2-3, with 10 positions matching TRBD2. The length of the CDR3 is 16 residues. Germline V gene lookup returns CDR1 SNHLY and CDR2 FYNNEI. J gave up 1 base and V 5 bases, and 6 bases lay outside the gene matches. The CDR3, as DNA: TGTGCCAGCAGTCCTAGCGGGGGACCTGGCACAGATACGCAGTATTTT. Residues: CASSPSGGPGTDTQYF.

This sequence joins TRBV6-5 and TRBJ1-4; TRBD1 might be the D (5 bases). The V end lost 6 bases, the J end lost 8 bases, and 16 bases lay between the germline ends. The CDR3 is 14 residues long. CDR1 is MNHEY and CDR2 is SVGAGI in the germline V gene. The DNA of the CDR3 is TGTGCCAGCAGCAAGGGAGGGGTATTGGAAAAACTGTTTTTT. Translating it yields CASSKGGVLEKLFF.

This chain joins TRBV6-4 and TRBJ1-2; 7 bases are shared with TRBD1. This CDR3 has 16 residues. V was pared by 6 bases and J by 2 bases, with 12 bases of the junction left unmatched. From germline, CDR1 is MRHNA and CDR2 SNTAGT. This chain's CDR3 is CASRPNWDSHNYGYTF. CDR3 coding DNA: TGTGCCAGCAGGCCCAATTGGGACAGCCACAACTATGGCTACACCTTC.

This clone was detected a few times. The V gene is TRBV10-2, the J gene TRBJ2-1; TRBD2 matches at 12 bases. The CDR3 has 15 amino acids. Germline V lookup: CDR1 WSHSY, CDR2 SAAADI. V lost 9 bases to trimming and J lost 12 bases; unmatched junction nucleotides: 15. CDR3 residues: CASKGPSGGADGQFF. The CDR3 coding sequence is TGCGCCAGTAAAGGGCCTAGCGGGGGGGCCGATGGGCAGTTCTTC.

CDR3 coding DNA: TGTGCCAGCAGCTTCCAACAGGGGAGCAATGAGCAGTTCTTC. This codes for CASSFQQGSNEQFF. V gene TRBV11-1 combines with J gene TRBJ2-1; 7 bases align to TRBD1. Germline V gene sequence: CDR1 SGHAT, CDR2 FQDESV (reference sequence). V lost 3 bases to trimming and J lost 6 bases; unmatched junction nucleotides: 5. There are 14 residues in the CDR3.

The V and J genes are TRBV4-1 and TRBJ2-2; 9 bases are a match to TRBD2. J was trimmed by 7 bases and V by 3 bases; bases with no gene match: 6. CDR1 and CDR2 (germline): MGHRA, YSYEKL. This CDR3 comprises 15 residues. CDR3 sequence (DNA): TGCGCCAGCAGCCAGCGGGGGGGCAATGACGGGGAGCTGTTTTTT. Translated, it gives CASSQRGGNDGELFF.

The chain recombines TRBV27 with TRBJ1-6; tentatively, D is TRBD1 (5 bases). This CDR3 region has 15 residues. The germline gives CDR1 MNHEY, CDR2 SMNVEV (reference sequence). Trimming left V 0 bases short and J 10 bases short, with 13 bases between. CDR3 sequence (DNA): TGTGCCAGCAGTTTATCGGGGGGTATATACTCACCCCTCCACTTT. The encoded protein is CASSLSGGIYSPLHF.

The chain combines TRBV6-6 with TRBJ1-3, with D uncertain. Trimming pared 5 bases from V and 4 bases from J, leaving 12 bases between. The CDR3 has 14 residues. Germline V gene data show CDR1 as MNHNY and CDR2 as SVGAGI (reference sequence). The CDR3 nucleotides are TGTGCCAGCAGTCCCGGGAGGGCGGGAAACACCATATATTTT. This sequence encodes CASSPGRAGNTIYF.

This clone appeared a single time. The chain couples TRBV7-6 to TRBJ2-1; TRBD1 is a possible D gene (5 bases). Looked up from germline, CDR1 is SGHVS and CDR2 is FNYEAQ. Trimming pared 5 bases from V and 6 bases from J, leaving 20 bases between. This CDR3 spans 16 amino acids. The CDR3 loop reads CASSRAYRRAVNEQFF. The CDR3 DNA is TGTGCCAGCAGCCGAGCCTACAGGCGAGCTGTCAATGAGCAGTTCTTC.

The gene calls are TRBV27 and TRBJ1-6; D is unclear. CDR3 size: 16 residues. Germline lookup yields CDR1 MNHEY and CDR2 SMNVEV (reference sequence). V was cut by 1 base and J by 8 bases, with 15 bases left in between. CDR3 region: CASSLFIPGRYSPLHF. The CDR3 DNA reads TGTGCCAGCAGTTTATTCATCCCCGGGAGGTATTCACCCCTCCACTTT.

This chain links TRBV5-8 with TRBJ1-1, with unresolved D. Trimming took 4 bases from V and 4 from J, leaving 14 bases between them. CDR3 length: 14 amino acids. The germline gives CDR1 SGHTS, CDR2 YDEGEE. CDR3 sequence (DNA): TGTGCCAGCAGCCGGGAGTTGCGAGGCACTGAAGCTTTCTTT. Translated: CASSRELRGTEAFF.

The chain carries TRBV7-2 and TRBJ1-4, with TRBD1 matching over 8 bases. Germline V gene lookup returns CDR1 SGHTA and CDR2 FQGNSA. The length of the CDR3 is 14 residues. V was clipped by 5 bases and J by 6 bases; unmatched bases: 5. The CDR3, as DNA: TGTGCCAGCAGCCGGCAGGGGGCGGATGAAAAACTGTTTTTT. Its protein is CASSRQGADEKLFF.

In regard to this clone: Its ends do not fully match the called genes, so a read error is possible. V is TRBV7-9 and J is TRBJ2-2; TRBD2 might be the D (6 bases). The CDR3 loop spans 11 amino acids. CDR1 SEHNR and CDR2 FQNEAQ come from the germline V gene (reference sequence). CDR3 nucleotides: TGTTCCAGCACCGGCGGGGCGGAGCTGTTTTTT. It yields the protein CSSTGGAELFF.

The J gene is TRBJ1-1, the V gene TRBV28; perhaps TRBD1 as D (5 bases). V was shortened by 6 bases and J by 11 bases, with 22 bases between the two germline ends. There are 14 residues in the CDR3. The germline CDR1 and CDR2 sequences are MDHEN and SYDVKM. The CDR3 DNA sequence: TGTGCCAGCAGCCCAATGGGGGGTCCTGTAGGGGCTTTCTTT. Its protein is CASSPMGGPVGAFF.

With regard to this clone: Different DNA sequences within this sample yield the same CDR3. CDR3 bases: TGCGCCAGCAGCTTGGCAGTCAACACTGAAGCTTTCTTT. It yields the protein CASSLAVNTEAFF. The chain links TRBV5-1 to TRBJ1-1; no clear D gene. The CDR3 has 13 amino acids. CDR1 is SGHRS and CDR2 is YFSETQ in the germline V gene. Trimming took 0 bases from V and 2 from J, leaving 5 bases between them.

The gene calls are TRBV9 and TRBJ2-5; D is perhaps TRBD1 (6 bases). Near its end, the DNA agrees better with TRBJ2-7, so the J call may be wrong. The CDR3 loop spans 15 amino acids. Germline lookup yields CDR1 SGDLS and CDR2 YYNGEE. The CDR3 nucleotides are TGTGCCAGCAGCGCTGGGGACAAGTCACGTATCGAGCAGTACTTC. The encoded protein is CASSAGDKSRIEQYF.

This clone has a handful of counts. The chain recombines TRBV7-3 with TRBJ2-1; 11 bases map to TRBD2. Trimming at V came to 2 bases and at J to 7 bases, leaving 10 bases not matched to a gene. Germline CDR1 SGHTA, CDR2 FQGTGA. This CDR3 spans 17 amino acids. The CDR3 sequence is CASSLLGSGGGRNEQFF. The CDR3 DNA reads as TGTGCCAGCAGCTTATTGGGTAGCGGGGGGGGTAGGAATGAGCAGTTCTTC.

The chain joins TRBV9 to TRBJ2-5; 8 bases are a match to TRBD2. V shed 0 bases and J 4 bases; nucleotides not matched to a gene: 2. The CDR3 is 14 residues long. Germline V CDR1 and CDR2: SGDLS, YYNGEE. CDR3 sequence reads: CASSVVAGTETQYF. In DNA form, the CDR3 reads TGTGCCAGCAGCGTAGTAGCGGGGACAGAGACCCAGTACTTC.

The table lists this clone with a few counts. The V gene is TRBV19, the J gene TRBJ1-1; 8 nucleotides align to TRBD1. This CDR3 contains 16 residues. CDR1 and CDR2 (germline): LNHDA, SQIVND (reference sequence). With 5 bases clipped from V and 4 bases from J, the junction kept 12 bases outside the gene matches. The CDR3 sequence is CASSSYRQGRVTEAFF. CDR3 in DNA: TGTGCCAGTAGTTCATACCGACAGGGGCGCGTCACTGAAGCTTTCTTT.

V and J are TRBV5-4 and TRBJ2-2; D is possibly TRBD1 (5 bases). In germline, CDR1 is SGHNT, CDR2 YYREEE (reference sequence). V was trimmed by 4 bases and J by 2 bases, leaving 15 bases between them. The length of the CDR3 is 16 residues. The CDR3 DNA follows: TGTGCCAGCAGCCCCCCCGACAGACTTAACACCGGGGAGCTGTTTTTT. As protein: CASSPPDRLNTGELFF. The entire variable domain, with the rest obtained from reference TRBV5-4 and TRBJ2-2, is as follows: ETGVTQSPTHLIKTRGQQVTLRCSSQSGHNTVSWYQQALGQGPQFIFQYYREEENGRGNFPPRFSGLQFPNYSSELNVNALELDDSALYLCASSPPDRLNTGELFFGEGSRLTVL.

This clone is a singleton in its sample. The chain joins TRBV11-3 to TRBJ2-2, with D uncertain. The CDR3 sequence is 15 residues long. In germline, CDR1 is SGHNT, CDR2 YENEEA. V lost 2 bases and J lost 6, with 13 bases in between. CDR3 nucleotide sequence: TGTGCCAGCAGCTTATATATTGGGCGAGCCGGGGAGCTGTTTTTT. Encoded protein: CASSLYIGRAGELFF. Full variable domain (remainder filled in from reference TRBV11-3 and TRBJ2-2): EAGVVQSPRYKIIEKKQPVAFWCNPISGHNTLYWYLQNLGQGPELLIRYENEEAVDDSQLPKDRFSAERLKGVDSTLKIQPAELGDSAVYLCASSLYIGRAGELFFGEGSRLTVL.

The CDR3 DNA sequence: TGTGCCAGCAGCTTGGGGACTGACTACGAGCAGTACGTC. It translates to CASSLGTDYEQYV. The V call is TRBV5-8, the J call TRBJ2-7, with a possible D match to TRBD2 (5 bases). Germline V gene data show CDR1 as SGHTS and CDR2 as YDEGEE. The CDR3 runs 13 residues. Trimming pared 0 bases from V and 3 bases from J, leaving 7 bases between.

In its sample, this clone was seen a few times. This sequence joins TRBV28 and TRBJ2-1; maybe TRBD2 (6 bases). Between the trimmed V and J ends, which lost 4 bases and 0 bases, there was a span of 10 bases. CDR3 length: 15 residues. Germline V lookup: CDR1 MDHEN, CDR2 SYDVKM. CDR3 nucleotide sequence: TGTGCCAGCAGTTACCGGGGGAGCTCCTACAATGAGCAGTTCTTC. Translated, it gives CASSYRGSSYNEQFF.

V and J are TRBV15 and TRBJ2-5; D possibly corresponds to TRBD2 (6 bases). The closer fit of TRBJ2-7 to the DNA end suggests the J call may be wrong. This CDR3 region has 17 residues. CDR1 is LNHNV, CDR2 YYDKDF, per germline (reference sequence). In DNA, the CDR3 is TGTGCCACCAGCAGGGCCACCGGGACTCTAGGGACCTACGAGCAGTACTTC. It translates to CATSRATGTLGTYEQYF.

This chain uses TRBV5-1 with TRBJ1-1, with 8 nucleotides matching TRBD1. The CDR3 is 15 residues long. Germline V CDR1 and CDR2: SGHRS, YFSETQ. V trimming: 4 bases; J trimming: 1 base; junction bases outside the gene matches: 6. CDR3 region: CASSTRTGTNTEAFF. CDR3 DNA sequence: TGCGCCAGCAGCACAAGGACAGGGACGAACACTGAAGCTTTCTTT.

This chain connects TRBV2 to TRBJ1-1, with D possibly TRBD1 on 5 matching bases. This CDR3 is 16 amino acids long. The V gene's germline CDR1 is SNHLY and CDR2 FYNNEI. V was clipped by 2 bases and J by 0 bases, with 13 bases between them. Here the CDR3 reads CASSESQGYMNTEAFF. The CDR3 DNA sequence: TGTGCCAGCAGTGAAAGTCAGGGCTACATGAACACTGAAGCTTTCTTT.

The V call is TRBV15, the J call TRBJ1-5, with D perhaps matching TRBD1 (6 bases). Germline CDR1 LNHNV, CDR2 YYDKDF (reference sequence). Trimming cost V 4 bases and J 8 bases, with 15 bases left between them. This CDR3 is 14 amino acids long. CDR3 in amino acids: CATSKVGAGEPQHF. The CDR3 DNA follows: TGTGCCACCAGCAAAGTGGGGGCCGGGGAGCCCCAGCATTTT. The full variable domain, with the rest looked up from reference TRBV15 and TRBJ1-5, is DAMVIQNPRYQVTQFGKPVTLSCSQTLNHNVMYWYQQKSSQAPKLLFHYYDKDFNNEADTPDNFQSRRPNTSFCFLDIRSPGLGDTAMYLCATSKVGAGEPQHFGDGTRLSIL.

The chain couples TRBV18 to TRBJ2-7; possible D gene TRBD1, 6 bases. V was shortened by 2 bases and J by 3 bases, with 8 bases between the two germline ends. CDR1 KGHSH and CDR2 LQKENI come from the germline V gene. The CDR3 has 13 amino acids. DNA for the CDR3: TGTGCCAGCTCACCAACACAGGGCTACGAGCAGTACTTC. Encoded protein: CASSPTQGYEQYF.

This chain links TRBV11-3 with TRBJ2-7, with D tentatively TRBD1 (5 bases). Germline values: CDR1 SGHNT, CDR2 YENEEA. CDR3 size: 15 residues. V lost 4 bases and J lost 5, with 18 bases in between. This CDR3 reads CASSSFRENQDEQYV. In nucleotides, the CDR3 is TGTGCCAGCAGCTCGTTCAGGGAAAATCAGGACGAGCAGTACGTC.

The chain carries TRBV5-1 and TRBJ2-1, with TRBD1 identical over 7 bases. The CDR3 has 15 amino acids. Germline lookup yields CDR1 SGHRS and CDR2 YFSETQ. J was trimmed by 2 bases and V by 4 bases; bases with no gene match: 6. CDR3 nucleotides: TGCGCCAGCAGCCCCAGACAGGGCCCCTACAATGAGCAGTTCTTC. Translated, it gives CASSPRQGPYNEQFF.

This clone has only one observation. The rearrangement uses TRBV6-5 and TRBJ1-5; TRBD1 agrees at 8 bases. CDR3 size: 15 residues. The germline CDR1 and CDR2 sequences are MNHEY and SVGAGI. V was pared by 6 bases and J by 6 bases, with 10 bases of the junction left unmatched. CDR3 nucleotide sequence: TGTGCCAGCAGACCTTTCCGACAGGGGAGTCAGCCCCAGCATTTT. The encoded protein is CASRPFRQGSQPQHF.